This TCR beta chain originates from a study of blood T cells in healthy people across ages. The trim removed 0 bases at V and 0 bases at J, leaving 10 bases unmatched. CDR3 length: 18 residues. Germline V gives CDR1 SGHRS, CDR2 YFSETQ. In its sample, this clonotype was seen many times. Its antigen is unidentified. With a J-beta primer mix and a sample-barcoded 5' primer, a second PCR ran about 7 to 12 cycles. Every cDNA was tagged by a template-switch adaptor with 12 random nucleotides. MiXCR, applied by TCRdb to the 5' RACE reads, yields one record per CDR3 protein. The data show hundreds of thousands of distinct CDR3 sequences, about 30% seen once. Study-wide points: Unsorted PBMC material precluded a definitive naive versus antigen-experienced comparison. Significant beta diversity loss was already apparent by age approximately 37, declining roughly linearly.

This rearrangement joins TRBV5-1 to TRBJ2-3, with TRBD2 matching over 7 bases. The sequence was collected from an elderly woman in good health. Material: blood. The chain's CDR3 is CASSLAGSGGSSTDTQYF. The CDR3 DNA is TGCGCCAGCAGCTTGGCCGGCTCGGGGGGTTCCAGCACAGATACGCAGTATTTT.